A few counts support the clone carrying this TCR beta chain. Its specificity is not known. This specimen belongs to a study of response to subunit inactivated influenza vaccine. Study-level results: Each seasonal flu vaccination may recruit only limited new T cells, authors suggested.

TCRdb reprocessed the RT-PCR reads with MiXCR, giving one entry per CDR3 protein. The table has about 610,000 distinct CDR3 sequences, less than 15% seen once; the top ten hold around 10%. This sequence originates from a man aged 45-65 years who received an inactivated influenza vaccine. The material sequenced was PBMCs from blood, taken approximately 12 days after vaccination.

CDR3 sequence reads: CSVGTHQETQYF. In DNA, the CDR3 is TGCAGCGTCGGGACACACCAAGAGACCCAGTACTTC. The chain employs TRBV29-1 and TRBJ2-5, with D perhaps TRBD1 (6 bases). With 6 bases removed from V and 0 bases from J, the gap between germline ends came to 8 bases. The germline V gene has CDR1 SQVTM and CDR2 ANQGSEA. The CDR3 totals 12 residues.